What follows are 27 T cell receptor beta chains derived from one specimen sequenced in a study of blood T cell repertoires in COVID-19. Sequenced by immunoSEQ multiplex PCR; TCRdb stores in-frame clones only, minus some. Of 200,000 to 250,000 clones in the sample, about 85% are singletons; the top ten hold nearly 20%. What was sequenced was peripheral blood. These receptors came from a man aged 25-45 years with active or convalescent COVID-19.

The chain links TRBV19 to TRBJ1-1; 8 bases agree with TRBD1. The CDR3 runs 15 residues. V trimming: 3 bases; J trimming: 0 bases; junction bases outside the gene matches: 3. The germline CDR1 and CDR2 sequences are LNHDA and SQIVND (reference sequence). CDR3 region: CASSMGTGMNTEAFF. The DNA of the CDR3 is TGTGCCAGTAGTATGGGGACAGGCATGAACACTGAAGCTTTCTTT.

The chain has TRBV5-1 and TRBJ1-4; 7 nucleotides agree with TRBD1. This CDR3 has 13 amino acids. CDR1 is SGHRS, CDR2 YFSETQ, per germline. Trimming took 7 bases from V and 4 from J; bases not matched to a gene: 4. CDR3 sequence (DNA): TGCGCCAGCGGGACAGACTATAATGAAAAACTGTTTTTT. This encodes CASGTDYNEKLFF. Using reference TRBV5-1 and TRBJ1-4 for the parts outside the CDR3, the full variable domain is KAGVTQTPRYLIKTRGQQVTLSCSPISGHRSVSWYQQTPGQGLQFLFEYFSETQRNKGNFPGRFSGRQFSNSRSEMNVSTLELGDSALYLCASGTDYNEKLFFGSGTQLSVL.

The CDR3 loop reads CSVGHGTGDQASYEQYF. CDR3 nucleotide sequence: TGCAGCGTTGGACACGGGACAGGCGATCAAGCCTCCTACGAGCAGTACTTC. The chain employs TRBV29-1 and TRBJ2-7; TRBD1 matches 8 bases. V dropped 4 bases and J dropped 0; count of bases not matched to a gene: 14. This CDR3 is built from 17 residues. Germline V CDR1 and CDR2: SQVTM, ANQGSEA.

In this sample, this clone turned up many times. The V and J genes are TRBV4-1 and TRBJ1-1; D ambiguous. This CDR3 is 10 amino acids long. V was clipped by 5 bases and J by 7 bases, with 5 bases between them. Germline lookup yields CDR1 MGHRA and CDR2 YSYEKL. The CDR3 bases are TGCGCCAGCAGCGGACTTGAAGCTTTCTTT. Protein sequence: CASSGLEAFF.

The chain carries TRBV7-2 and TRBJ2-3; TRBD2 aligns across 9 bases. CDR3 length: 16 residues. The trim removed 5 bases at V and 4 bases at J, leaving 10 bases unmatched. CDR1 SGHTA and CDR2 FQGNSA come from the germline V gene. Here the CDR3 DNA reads TGTGCCAGCAGCAGCCGACGGGCGGGGGGGGCAGATACGCAGTATTTT. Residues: CASSSRRAGGADTQYF.

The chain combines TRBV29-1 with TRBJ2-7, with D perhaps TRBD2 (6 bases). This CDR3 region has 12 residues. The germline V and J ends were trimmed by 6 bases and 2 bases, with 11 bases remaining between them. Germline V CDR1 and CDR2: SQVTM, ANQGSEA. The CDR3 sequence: CSVRRGPYEQYF. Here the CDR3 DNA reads TGCAGCGTACGGAGGGGACCCTACGAGCAGTACTTC.

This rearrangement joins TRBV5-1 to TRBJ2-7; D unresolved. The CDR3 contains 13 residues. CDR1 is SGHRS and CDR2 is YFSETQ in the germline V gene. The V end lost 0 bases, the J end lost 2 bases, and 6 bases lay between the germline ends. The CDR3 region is CASSLASTYEQYF. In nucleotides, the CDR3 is TGCGCCAGCAGCTTGGCGTCTACCTACGAGCAGTACTTC.

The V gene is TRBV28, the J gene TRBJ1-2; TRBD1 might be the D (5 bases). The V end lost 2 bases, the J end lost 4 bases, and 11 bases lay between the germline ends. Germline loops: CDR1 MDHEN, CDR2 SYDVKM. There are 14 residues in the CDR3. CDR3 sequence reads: CASSLSRAIYGYTF. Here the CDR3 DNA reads TGTGCCAGCAGTTTAAGCAGGGCTATCTATGGCTACACCTTC.

The CDR3 region is CASSSGLTIGYEQYF. Here the CDR3 DNA reads TGTGCCAGCAGTTCCGGACTGACGATAGGCTACGAGCAGTACTTC. This chain links TRBV28 with TRBJ2-7, with D maybe TRBD2 (5 bases). The CDR3 extends over 15 amino acids. In germline, CDR1 is MDHEN, CDR2 SYDVKM. The ends were cut back, 4 bases at V and 3 bases at J, with 16 bases in the middle.

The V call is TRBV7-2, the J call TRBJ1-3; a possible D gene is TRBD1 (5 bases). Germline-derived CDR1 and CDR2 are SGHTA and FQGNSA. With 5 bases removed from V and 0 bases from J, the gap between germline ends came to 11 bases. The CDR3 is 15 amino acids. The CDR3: CASSARQNSGNTIYF. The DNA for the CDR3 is TGTGCCAGCAGCGCAAGACAGAACTCTGGAAACACCATATATTTT.

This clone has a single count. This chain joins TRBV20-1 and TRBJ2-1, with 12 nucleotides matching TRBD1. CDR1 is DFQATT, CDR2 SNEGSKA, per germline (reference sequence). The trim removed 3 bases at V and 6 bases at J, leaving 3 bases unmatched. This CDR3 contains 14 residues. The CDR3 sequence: CSASLGQGANEQFF. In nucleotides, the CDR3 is TGCAGTGCTAGTTTGGGACAGGGGGCCAATGAGCAGTTCTTC.

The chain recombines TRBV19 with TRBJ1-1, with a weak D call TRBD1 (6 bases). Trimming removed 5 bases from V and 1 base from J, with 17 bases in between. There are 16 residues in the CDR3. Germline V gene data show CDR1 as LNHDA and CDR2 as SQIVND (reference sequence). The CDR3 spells CASSLTLRGANTEAFF. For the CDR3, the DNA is TGTGCCAGTAGTCTCACTCTACGGGGGGCGAACACTGAAGCTTTCTTT. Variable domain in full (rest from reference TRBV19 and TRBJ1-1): DGGITQSPKYLFRKEGQNVTLSCEQNLNHDAMYWYRQDPGQGLRLIYYSQIVNDFQKGDIAEGYSVSREKKESFPLTVTSAQKNPTAFYLCASSLTLRGANTEAFFGQGTRLTVV.

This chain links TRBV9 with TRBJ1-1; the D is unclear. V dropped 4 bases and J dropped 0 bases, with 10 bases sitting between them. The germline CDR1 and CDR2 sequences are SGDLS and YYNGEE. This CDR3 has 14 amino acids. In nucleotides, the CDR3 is TGTGCCAGCAGCCCAGTGGTAATGAACACTGAAGCTTTCTTT. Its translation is CASSPVVMNTEAFF.

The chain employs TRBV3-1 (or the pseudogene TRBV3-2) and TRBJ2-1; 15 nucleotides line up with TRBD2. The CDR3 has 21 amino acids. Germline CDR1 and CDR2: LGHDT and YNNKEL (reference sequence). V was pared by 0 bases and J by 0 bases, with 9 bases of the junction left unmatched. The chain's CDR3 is CASSQDKVGLAGGSSYNEQFF. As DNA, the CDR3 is TGTGCCAGCAGCCAAGATAAAGTAGGACTAGCGGGAGGGAGCTCCTACAATGAGCAGTTCTTC.

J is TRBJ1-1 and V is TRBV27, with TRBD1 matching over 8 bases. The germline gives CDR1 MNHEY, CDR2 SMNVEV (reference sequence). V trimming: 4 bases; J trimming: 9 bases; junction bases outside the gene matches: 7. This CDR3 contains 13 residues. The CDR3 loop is CASSSAGTGKAFF. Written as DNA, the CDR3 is TGTGCCAGCAGTTCCGCCGGGACAGGCAAAGCTTTCTTT.

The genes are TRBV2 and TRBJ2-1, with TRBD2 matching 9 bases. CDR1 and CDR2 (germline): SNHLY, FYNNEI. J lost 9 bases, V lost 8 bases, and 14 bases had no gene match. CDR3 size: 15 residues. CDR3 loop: CASETSGLAGGEQFF. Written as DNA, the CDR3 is TGTGCCAGCGAAACTAGCGGGCTCGCCGGGGGTGAGCAGTTCTTC.

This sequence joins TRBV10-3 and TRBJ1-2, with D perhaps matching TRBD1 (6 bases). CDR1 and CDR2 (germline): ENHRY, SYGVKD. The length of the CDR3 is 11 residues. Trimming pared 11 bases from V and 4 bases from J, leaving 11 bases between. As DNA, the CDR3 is TGTGCCGGGGGCGGCGGCTATGGCTACACCTTC. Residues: CAGGGGYGYTF.

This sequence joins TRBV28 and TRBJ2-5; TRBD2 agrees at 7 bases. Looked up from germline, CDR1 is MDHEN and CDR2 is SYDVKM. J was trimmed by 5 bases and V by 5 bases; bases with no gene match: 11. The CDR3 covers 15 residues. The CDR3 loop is CASSLSGPGRETQYF. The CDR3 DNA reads TGTGCCAGCAGTCTCTCGGGCCCCGGGAGGGAGACCCAGTACTTC.

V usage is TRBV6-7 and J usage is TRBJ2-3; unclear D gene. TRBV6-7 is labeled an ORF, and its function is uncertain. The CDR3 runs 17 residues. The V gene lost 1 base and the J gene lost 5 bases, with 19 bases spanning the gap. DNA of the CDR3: TGTGCCAGCAGTTACTTATGTACAGCTATATCGGTAGATACGCAGTATTTT. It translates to CASSYLCTAISVDTQYF.

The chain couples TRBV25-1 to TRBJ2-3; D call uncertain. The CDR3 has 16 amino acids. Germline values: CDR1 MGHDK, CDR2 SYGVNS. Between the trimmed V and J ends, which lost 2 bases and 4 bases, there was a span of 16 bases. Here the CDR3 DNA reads TGTGCCAGCAGTGAAATTGGGCTGGCTACCTCAGATACGCAGTATTTT. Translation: CASSEIGLATSDTQYF.

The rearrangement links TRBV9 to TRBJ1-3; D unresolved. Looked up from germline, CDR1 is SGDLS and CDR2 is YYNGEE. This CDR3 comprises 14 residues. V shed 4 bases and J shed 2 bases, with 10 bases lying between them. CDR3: CASSILSTGNTIYF. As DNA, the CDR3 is TGTGCCAGCAGCATACTTAGTACTGGAAACACCATATATTTT.

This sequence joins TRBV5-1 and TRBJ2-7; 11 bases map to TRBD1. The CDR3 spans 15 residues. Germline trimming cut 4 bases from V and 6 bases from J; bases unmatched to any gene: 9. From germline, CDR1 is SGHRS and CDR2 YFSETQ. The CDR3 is CASSRSGQGGLEQYF. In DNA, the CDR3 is TGCGCCAGCAGCCGGTCGGGACAGGGGGGTCTCGAGCAGTACTTC. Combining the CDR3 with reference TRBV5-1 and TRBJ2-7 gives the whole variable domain KAGVTQTPRYLIKTRGQQVTLSCSPISGHRSVSWYQQTPGQGLQFLFEYFSETQRNKGNFPGRFSGRQFSNSRSEMNVSTLELGDSALYLCASSRSGQGGLEQYFGPGTRLTVT.

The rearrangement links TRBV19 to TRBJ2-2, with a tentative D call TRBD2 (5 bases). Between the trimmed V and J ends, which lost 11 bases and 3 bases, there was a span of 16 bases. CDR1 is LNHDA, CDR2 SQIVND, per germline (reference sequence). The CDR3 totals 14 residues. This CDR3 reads CASKAQRHTGELFF. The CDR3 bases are TGTGCCTCCAAGGCGCAGCGGCACACCGGGGAGCTGTTTTTT.

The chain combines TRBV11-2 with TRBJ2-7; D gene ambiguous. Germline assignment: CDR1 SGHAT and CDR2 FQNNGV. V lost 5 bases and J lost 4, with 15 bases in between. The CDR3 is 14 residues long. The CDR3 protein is CASSLDSYLYEQYF. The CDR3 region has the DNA TGTGCCAGCAGCCTCGACTCTTACCTTTACGAGCAGTACTTC.

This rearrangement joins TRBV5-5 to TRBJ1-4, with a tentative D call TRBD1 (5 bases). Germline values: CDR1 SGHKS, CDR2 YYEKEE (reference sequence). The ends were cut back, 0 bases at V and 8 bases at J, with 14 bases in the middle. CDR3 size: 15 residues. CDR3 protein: CASSLGGRAYEKLFF. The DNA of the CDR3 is TGTGCCAGCAGCTTGGGGGGCAGGGCCTACGAAAAACTGTTTTTT. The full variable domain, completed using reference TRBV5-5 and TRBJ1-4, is DAGVTQSPTHLIKTRGQQVTLRCSPISGHKSVSWYQQVLGQGPQFIFQYYEKEERGRGNFPDRFSARQFPNYSSELNVNALLLGDSALYLCASSLGGRAYEKLFFGSGTQLSVL.

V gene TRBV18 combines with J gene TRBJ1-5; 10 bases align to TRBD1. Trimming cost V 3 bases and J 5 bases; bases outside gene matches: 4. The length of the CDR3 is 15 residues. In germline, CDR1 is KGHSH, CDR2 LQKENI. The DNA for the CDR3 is TGTGCCAGCTCACCCGACGGGACAGGGGATCAGCCCCAGCATTTT. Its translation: CASSPDGTGDQPQHF.

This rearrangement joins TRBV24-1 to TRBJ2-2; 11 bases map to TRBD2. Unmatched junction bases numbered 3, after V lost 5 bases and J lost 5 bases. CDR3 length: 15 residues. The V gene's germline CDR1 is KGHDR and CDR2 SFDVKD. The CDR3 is CATSGSGRVTGELFF. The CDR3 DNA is TGTGCCACCAGTGGTAGCGGGAGGGTGACCGGGGAGCTGTTTTTT.